The 3 T cell receptor beta chains below all came from one sample that was sequenced in a study of blood T cell repertoires in COVID-19. The repertoire was sequenced with immunoSEQ multiplex PCR; TCRdb's copy has only in-frame clones and lacks some. The repertoire holds 150,000 or so clones, with 80% to 90% as singletons. Sequenced: peripheral blood. Receptors were obtained from a woman aged 60-75 years with COVID-19, enrolled during active disease.

This clone was found a few times. In nucleotides, the CDR3 is TGCGCCAGCAGTGGAAATACATACAATGAGCAGTTCTTC. Protein product: CASSGNTYNEQFF. V usage is TRBV10-1 and J usage is TRBJ2-1; no reliable D call. The CDR3 has 13 amino acids. Germline-derived CDR1 and CDR2 are WNHNN and SYGVQD (reference sequence). V was cut by 4 bases and J by 4 bases, with 8 bases left in between.

The chain combines TRBV6-5 with TRBJ2-1; 10 nucleotides align to TRBD2. With V trimmed by 2 bases and J by 7 bases, 8 bases remained unmatched. The V gene's germline CDR1 is MNHEY and CDR2 SVGAGI. This CDR3 has 16 residues. The CDR3 spells CASSYQPSGLANEQFF. The CDR3 nucleotides read TGTGCCAGCAGTTACCAACCCTCGGGACTAGCGAATGAGCAGTTCTTC.

The chain couples TRBV3-1 (or the pseudogene TRBV3-2) to TRBJ1-2; 8 bases align to TRBD1. Germline loops: CDR1 LGHDT, CDR2 YNNKEL (reference sequence). Trimming removed 4 bases from V and 4 bases from J; junction bases left unmatched: 11. This CDR3 region has 16 residues. The CDR3 DNA follows: TGTGCCAGCAGCCCAGAATCCGGGACAGGCATCTATGGCTACACCTTC. Its protein product is CASSPESGTGIYGYTF.